A single sample gave rise to the 22 T cell receptor beta chains below, sequenced in a study of blood T cells in healthy people across ages. Primers used in a second PCR of about 7 to 12 cycles were a sample-barcoded 5' primer and a J-beta primer mix. TCRdb itself ran the 5' RACE reads through MiXCR, one entry per CDR3 protein. The top ten hold more than 6% of the sample, which has around 1.7 million distinct CDR3 sequences, over 25% seen once. Sequenced sample: blood. Source of these receptors: a woman between 25 and 40 years old in good health.

In the case of this clonotype: This may be a read error, as it is one base from a much larger clone. This chain uses TRBV25-1 with TRBJ2-4, with D unresolved. Germline V CDR1 and CDR2: MGHDK, SYGVNS. The CDR3 runs 13 residues. V was trimmed by 4 bases and J by 13 bases, leaving 17 bases between them. As DNA, the CDR3 is TGTGCCAGCAGTGTGGCCTCCTACAATGAGCAGTACTTC. Translation: CASSVASYNEQYF.

The table lists this clonotype with a few counts. The rearrangement uses TRBV28 and TRBJ1-6; a possible D gene is TRBD1 (5 bases). Germline V lookup: CDR1 MDHEN, CDR2 SYDVKM. The length of the CDR3 is 14 residues. Between the trimmed V and J ends, which lost 11 bases and 1 base, there was a span of 12 bases. The CDR3 reads CAERGGSYNSPLHF. In DNA, the CDR3 is TGTGCCGAGCGGGGCGGGTCCTATAATTCACCCCTCCACTTT.

In this sample, this clonotype turned up a few times. The chain couples TRBV20-1 to TRBJ1-1; TRBD1 matches at 7 bases. The CDR3 is 13 residues long. With V trimmed by 3 bases and J by 5 bases, 6 bases remained unmatched. The germline V gene encodes CDR1 DFQATT and CDR2 SNEGSKA (reference sequence). The CDR3 is CSASEGARTEAFF. Here the CDR3 DNA reads TGCAGTGCTAGCGAGGGGGCGCGGACTGAAGCTTTCTTT.

The V call is TRBV12-3 or TRBV12-4, the J call TRBJ1-6; 11 bases are shared with TRBD1. The CDR3 sequence is 15 residues long. V gave up 3 bases and J gave up 14 bases; unmatched junction bases: 9. In nucleotides, the CDR3 is TGTGCCAGCAGTTTCTTGGACAGGGGGCCGGGGGCCCTCCACTTT. It yields the protein CASSFLDRGPGALHF.

This clonotype was picked up many times. The V and J genes are TRBV5-1 and TRBJ2-1; possibly TRBD2 for D (6 bases). V lost 4 bases and J 6 bases, leaving 14 bases between the germline ends. This CDR3 contains 14 residues. CDR1 is SGHRS, CDR2 YFSETQ, per germline. CDR3 sequence (DNA): TGCGCCAGCAGCCCCGGGAGAATGACCAATGAGCAGTTCTTC. This codes for CASSPGRMTNEQFF.

The chain combines TRBV3-1 with TRBJ2-1; no firm D call. V was pared by 4 bases and J by 6 bases, with 13 bases between. CDR3 size: 14 residues. The V gene's germline CDR1 is LGHDT and CDR2 YNNKEL (reference sequence). The CDR3 DNA reads TGTGCCAGCAGCCGTGGGTGGCAGTCCAATGAGCAGTTCTTC. This gives the protein CASSRGWQSNEQFF.

The chain employs TRBV5-5 and TRBJ2-2; D is undetermined. Per germline, CDR1 SGHKS and CDR2 YYEKEE (reference sequence). V was trimmed by 2 bases and J by 7 bases, leaving 9 bases between them. CDR3 length: 13 amino acids. The CDR3: CASSFRVNGELFF. CDR3 DNA: TGTGCCAGCAGCTTCCGAGTGAACGGGGAGCTGTTTTTT.

V is TRBV29-1 and J is TRBJ1-1; D is unclear. Per germline, CDR1 SQVTM and CDR2 ANQGSEA. The CDR3 covers 11 residues. The V gene lost 7 bases and the J gene lost 10 bases, with 16 bases spanning the gap. Written as DNA, the CDR3 is TGCAGCGCTGTCGGCAGATCTGGAGCTTTCTTT. Translating it yields CSAVGRSGAFF.

The chain combines TRBV18 with TRBJ2-4; 13 bases are a match to TRBD2. Trimming took 5 bases from V and 13 from J; bases not matched to a gene: 8. The CDR3 has 14 residues. CDR1 is KGHSH and CDR2 is LQKENI in the germline V gene. CDR3 residues: CASSTSGGGSGQYF. For the CDR3, the DNA is TGTGCCAGCTCAACTAGCGGGGGGGGCAGCGGGCAGTACTTC.

This clonotype has only a few counts. The chain couples TRBV7-2 to TRBJ2-7, with TRBD1 matching 9 bases. The V gene end was trimmed by 5 bases and the J gene end by 0 bases; junction bases not matched to a gene: 14. CDR3 size: 18 residues. Germline assignment: CDR1 SGHTA and CDR2 FQGNSA. CDR3 protein: CASSAHKGGTGSSYEQYF. The DNA for the CDR3 is TGTGCCAGCAGCGCACATAAGGGGGGGACAGGGAGCTCCTACGAGCAGTACTTC.

Concerning this clonotype: This may be a read error: a much more frequent sequence differs by one nucleotide. This chain uses TRBV9 with TRBJ2-5; D is possibly TRBD2 (6 bases). The germline CDR1 and CDR2 sequences are SGDLS and YYNGEE. This CDR3 has 15 residues. The CDR3 sequence: CANSVAVGTRETQYF. CDR3 sequence (DNA): TGTGCCAACAGCGTAGCGGTTGGGACGAGAGAGACCCAGTACTTC. The entire variable domain, with the rest obtained from reference TRBV9 and TRBJ2-5, is as follows: DSGVTQTPKHLITATGQRVTLRCSPRSGDLSVYWYQQSLDQGLQFLIQYYNGEERAKGNILERFSAQQFPDLHSELNLSSLELGDSALYFCANSVAVGTRETQYFGPGTRLLVL.

The rearrangement links TRBV10-3 to TRBJ2-1, with a possible D match to TRBD2 (5 bases). The length of the CDR3 is 13 residues. Germline lookup yields CDR1 ENHRY and CDR2 SYGVKD. V gave up 7 bases and J gave up 4 bases, with 11 bases separating them. The CDR3 sequence is CAINGLVYNEQFF. CDR3 sequence (DNA): TGTGCCATCAATGGACTGGTTTACAATGAGCAGTTCTTC.

This clonotype was seen only a few times. V is TRBV29-1 and J is TRBJ2-1; 15 bases are a match to TRBD2. Germline trimming cut 3 bases from V and 4 bases from J; bases unmatched to any gene: 4. The CDR3 runs 16 residues. The germline CDR1 and CDR2 sequences are SQVTM and ANQGSEA. The DNA for the CDR3 is TGCAGCGTTGAGGGACTAGCGGGGGGTTATTACAATGAGCAGTTCTTC. Protein product: CSVEGLAGGYYNEQFF.

A remark on this clonotype: With a much larger clone just one base away, this may be a read error. The chain carries TRBV20-1 and TRBJ2-4; the D gene is possibly TRBD2 (5 bases). Per the germline V gene, CDR1 is DFQATT and CDR2 is SNEGSKA (reference sequence). The CDR3 spans 12 residues. V lost 3 bases and J lost 13, with 16 bases in between. In DNA, the CDR3 is TGCAGTGCTAGCTCTAGCCCTCGTGAGCAGTACTTC. It specifies CSASSSPREQYF.

In this sample, this clonotype turned up a few times. This chain connects TRBV6-2 or TRBV6-3 to TRBJ1-2; the D is unclear. Trimming left V 7 bases short and J 1 base short, with 7 bases between. Germline assignment: CDR1 MNHEY and CDR2 SVGEGT. CDR3 size: 12 residues. The CDR3 loop reads CASKDGNYGYTF. The CDR3 coding sequence is TGTGCCAGCAAAGACGGTAACTATGGCTACACCTTC.

The J gene is TRBJ2-3, the V gene TRBV19; 9 positions match TRBD1. The V and J ends lost 3 bases and 4 bases, in that order; junction bases with no gene match: 2. Germline V gene data show CDR1 as LNHDA and CDR2 as SQIVND (reference sequence). This CDR3 has 14 residues. CDR3 DNA: TGTGCCAGTAGTATCGGACAGGGGCCAGATACGCAGTATTTT. This codes for CASSIGQGPDTQYF.

The chain combines TRBV7-2 with TRBJ1-2; the D is unclear. The CDR3 is 12 amino acids. Germline V CDR1 and CDR2: SGHTA, FQGNSA. Trimming took 8 bases from V and 7 from J, leaving 14 bases between them. This CDR3 reads CASGEAGGGYTF. In DNA, the CDR3 is TGTGCCAGCGGCGAGGCAGGCGGTGGCTACACCTTC.

This clonotype was counted between two and nine times. The chain has TRBV7-2 and TRBJ2-5; 8 bases align to TRBD2. CDR1 is SGHTA and CDR2 is FQGNSA in the germline V gene. Trimming cost V 3 bases and J 4 bases; bases outside gene matches: 7. The CDR3 totals 15 residues. DNA for the CDR3: TGTGCCAGCAGCTTCGCCCCCGGGGGGGGAGAGACCCAGTACTTC. Protein sequence: CASSFAPGGGETQYF.

This clonotype was found a few times. The chain is built from TRBV2 and TRBJ2-1; 12 positions match TRBD2. V was clipped by 7 bases and J by 6 bases; unmatched bases: 7. Looked up from germline, CDR1 is SNHLY and CDR2 is FYNNEI. The CDR3 runs 15 residues. The CDR3 sequence: CASKRELAGGNEQFF. The CDR3 region has the DNA TGTGCCAGCAAAAGGGAACTAGCGGGGGGCAATGAGCAGTTCTTC.

This clonotype was observed a handful of times. This chain connects TRBV5-1 to TRBJ2-5, with 8 bases lining up with TRBD1. V shed 4 bases, J shed 4 bases, and the junction held 6 bases outside the gene matches. CDR1 SGHRS and CDR2 YFSETQ come from the germline V gene. The CDR3 length is 14 residues. CDR3 sequence: CASSTTGDRETQYF. CDR3 sequence (DNA): TGCGCCAGCAGCACGACAGGGGATAGAGAGACCCAGTACTTC.

This clonotype was seen at least ten times. CDR3 amino acids: CASSLAGAVSNYGYTF. Here the CDR3 DNA reads TGTGCCAGCAGCTTGGCCGGGGCAGTATCCAACTATGGCTACACCTTC. The chain combines TRBV5-4 with TRBJ1-2, with D perhaps matching TRBD1 (5 bases). The CDR3 is 16 residues long. Germline-derived CDR1 and CDR2 are SGHNT and YYREEE (reference sequence). V was trimmed by 0 bases and J by 2 bases, leaving 14 bases between them.

The DNA for the CDR3 is TGTGCCAGTGGGCGGACCCAGTACTTC. It yields the protein CASGRTQYF. The J gene is TRBJ2-5, the V gene TRBV28; D not certain. V lost 9 bases to trimming and J lost 7 bases, with 6 bases between them. This CDR3 comprises 9 residues. Germline assignment: CDR1 MDHEN and CDR2 SYDVKM.